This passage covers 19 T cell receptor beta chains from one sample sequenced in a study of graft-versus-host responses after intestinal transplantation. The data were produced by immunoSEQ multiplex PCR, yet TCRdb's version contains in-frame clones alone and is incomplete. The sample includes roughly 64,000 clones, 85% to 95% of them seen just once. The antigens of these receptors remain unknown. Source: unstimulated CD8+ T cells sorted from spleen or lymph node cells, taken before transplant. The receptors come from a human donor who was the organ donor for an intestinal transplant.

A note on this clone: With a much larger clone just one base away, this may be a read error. The CDR3 is CASSPTGSGNTIYF. The CDR3, as DNA: TGTGCCAGCAGCCCGACAGGATCTGGAAACACCATATATTTT. This sequence joins TRBV9 and TRBJ1-3; a possible D gene is TRBD1 (6 bases). The CDR3 has 14 amino acids. V was shortened by 4 bases and J by 1 base, with 9 bases between the two germline ends. Per the germline V gene, CDR1 is SGDLS and CDR2 is YYNGEE.

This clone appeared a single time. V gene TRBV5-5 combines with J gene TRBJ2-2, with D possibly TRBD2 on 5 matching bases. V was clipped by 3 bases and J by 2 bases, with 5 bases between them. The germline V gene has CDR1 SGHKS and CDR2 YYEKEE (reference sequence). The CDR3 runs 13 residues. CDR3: CASSSGNTGELFF. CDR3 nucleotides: TGTGCCAGCAGCTCGGGAAACACCGGGGAGCTGTTTTTT.

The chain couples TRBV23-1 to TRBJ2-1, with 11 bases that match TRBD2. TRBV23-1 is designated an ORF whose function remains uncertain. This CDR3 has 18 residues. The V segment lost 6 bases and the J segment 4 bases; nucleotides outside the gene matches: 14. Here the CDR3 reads CASSQILAGGNTYNEQFF. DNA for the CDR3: TGCGCCAGCAGCCAGATTTTAGCGGGAGGGAATACTTACAATGAGCAGTTCTTC.

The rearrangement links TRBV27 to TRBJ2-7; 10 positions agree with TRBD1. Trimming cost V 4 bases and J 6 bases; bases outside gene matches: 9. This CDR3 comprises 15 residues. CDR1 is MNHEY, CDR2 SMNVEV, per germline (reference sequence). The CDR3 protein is CASSSPGTGVGEQYF. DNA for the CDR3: TGTGCCAGCAGTTCCCCCGGGACAGGGGTGGGCGAGCAGTACTTC.

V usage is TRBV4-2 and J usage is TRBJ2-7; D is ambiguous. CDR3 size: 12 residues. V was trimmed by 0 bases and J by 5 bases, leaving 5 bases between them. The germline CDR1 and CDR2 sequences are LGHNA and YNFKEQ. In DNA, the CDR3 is TGTGCCAGCAGCCAAGATAGAAACGAGCAGTACTTC. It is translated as CASSQDRNEQYF.

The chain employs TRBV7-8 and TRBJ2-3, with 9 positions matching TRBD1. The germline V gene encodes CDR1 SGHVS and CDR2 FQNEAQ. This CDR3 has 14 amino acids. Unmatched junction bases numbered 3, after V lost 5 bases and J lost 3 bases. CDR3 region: CASSAQGATDTQYF. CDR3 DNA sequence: TGTGCCAGCAGCGCACAGGGGGCAACAGATACGCAGTATTTT.

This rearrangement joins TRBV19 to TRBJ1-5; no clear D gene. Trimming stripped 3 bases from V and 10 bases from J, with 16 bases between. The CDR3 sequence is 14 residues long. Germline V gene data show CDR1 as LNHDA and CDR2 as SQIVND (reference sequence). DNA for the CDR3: TGTGCCAGTAGTATTCTGAGCGGTCCACAACCCCAGCATTTT. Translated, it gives CASSILSGPQPQHF.

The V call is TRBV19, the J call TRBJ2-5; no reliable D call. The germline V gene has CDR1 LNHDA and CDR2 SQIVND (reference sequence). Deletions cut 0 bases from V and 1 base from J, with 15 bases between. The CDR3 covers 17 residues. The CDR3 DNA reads TGTGCCAGTAGTATAGACTACCTAGGCCTCCTCCAAGAGACCCAGTACTTC. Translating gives CASSIDYLGLLQETQYF.

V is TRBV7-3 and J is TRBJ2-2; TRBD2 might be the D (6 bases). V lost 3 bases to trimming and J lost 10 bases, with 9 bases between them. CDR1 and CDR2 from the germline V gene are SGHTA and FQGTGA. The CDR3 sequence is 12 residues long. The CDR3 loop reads CASSLSREELFF. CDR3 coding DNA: TGTGCCAGCAGCTTGTCGCGGGAGGAGCTGTTTTTT.

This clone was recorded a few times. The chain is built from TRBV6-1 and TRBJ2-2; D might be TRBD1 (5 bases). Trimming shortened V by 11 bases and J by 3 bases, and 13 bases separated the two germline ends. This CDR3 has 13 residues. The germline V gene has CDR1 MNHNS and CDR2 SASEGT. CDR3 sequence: CAAQGSDTGELFF. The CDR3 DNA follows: TGTGCCGCCCAGGGTTCCGACACCGGGGAGCTGTTTTTT.

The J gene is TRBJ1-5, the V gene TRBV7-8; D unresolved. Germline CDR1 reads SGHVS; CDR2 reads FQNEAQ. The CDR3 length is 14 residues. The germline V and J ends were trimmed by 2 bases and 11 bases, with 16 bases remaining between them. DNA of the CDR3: TGTGCCAGCAGCTTATTAGGTTCGTTGAGGGCCCAGCATTTT. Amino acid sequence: CASSLLGSLRAQHF.

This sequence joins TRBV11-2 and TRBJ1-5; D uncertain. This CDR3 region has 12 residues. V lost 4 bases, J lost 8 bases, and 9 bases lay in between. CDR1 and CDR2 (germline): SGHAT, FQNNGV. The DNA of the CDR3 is TGTGCCAGCAGCTCGGTTCCGGAGCCCCAGCATTTT. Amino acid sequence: CASSSVPEPQHF.

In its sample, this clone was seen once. As DNA, the CDR3 is TGCGCCAGCAGCCAAGTTGGCGGGGGCTCAGATACGCAGTATTTT. Translated, it gives CASSQVGGGSDTQYF. The chain employs TRBV4-3 and TRBJ2-3, with D possibly matching TRBD2 (7 bases). The CDR3 extends over 15 amino acids. Trimming cost V 1 base and J 4 bases, with 12 bases left between them. The germline V gene encodes CDR1 LGHNA and CDR2 YSLEER.

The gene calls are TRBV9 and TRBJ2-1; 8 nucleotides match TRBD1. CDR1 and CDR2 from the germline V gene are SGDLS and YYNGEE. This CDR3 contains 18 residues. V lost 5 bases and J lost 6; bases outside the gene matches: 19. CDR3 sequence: CASSTILSRDRIANEQFF. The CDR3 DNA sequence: TGTGCCAGCAGTACGATTCTATCCCGGGACAGGATAGCCAATGAGCAGTTCTTC.

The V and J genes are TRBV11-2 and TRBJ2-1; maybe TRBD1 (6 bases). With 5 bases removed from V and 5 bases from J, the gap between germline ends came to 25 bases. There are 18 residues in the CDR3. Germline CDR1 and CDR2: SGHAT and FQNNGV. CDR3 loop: CASSLHKQGTILNNEQFF. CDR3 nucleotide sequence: TGTGCCAGCAGCCTCCACAAACAGGGTACCATCCTCAACAATGAGCAGTTCTTC.

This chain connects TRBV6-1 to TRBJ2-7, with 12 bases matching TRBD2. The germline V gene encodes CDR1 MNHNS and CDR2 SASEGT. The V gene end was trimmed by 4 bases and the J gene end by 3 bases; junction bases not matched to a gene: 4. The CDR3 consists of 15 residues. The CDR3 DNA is TGTGCCAGCAGTGGACTAGCGGGAGACCACTACGAGCAGTACTTC. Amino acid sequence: CASSGLAGDHYEQYF.

CDR3 DNA sequence: TGCGCCAGCAGCCACTATTCCCCTCAGAGGCATCACTCCTACAATGAGCAGTTCTTC. This codes for CASSHYSPQRHHSYNEQFF. The chain has TRBV4-3 and TRBJ2-1, with D uncertain. Trimming took off 3 bases at V and 0 bases at J, with 21 bases between the two ends. This CDR3 is built from 19 residues. The germline CDR1 and CDR2 sequences are LGHNA and YSLEER.

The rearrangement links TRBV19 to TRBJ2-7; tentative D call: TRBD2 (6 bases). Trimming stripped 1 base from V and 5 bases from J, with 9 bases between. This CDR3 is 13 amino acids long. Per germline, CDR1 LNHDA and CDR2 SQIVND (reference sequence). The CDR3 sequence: CASSIAPGDEQYF. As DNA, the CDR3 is TGTGCCAGTAGTATAGCCCCGGGGGACGAGCAGTACTTC.

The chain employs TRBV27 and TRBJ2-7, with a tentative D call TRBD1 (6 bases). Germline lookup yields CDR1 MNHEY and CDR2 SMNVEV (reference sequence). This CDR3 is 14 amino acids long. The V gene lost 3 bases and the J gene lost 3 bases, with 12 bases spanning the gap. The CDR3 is CASSLATGFYEQYF. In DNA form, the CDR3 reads TGTGCCAGCAGTTTGGCGACAGGATTCTACGAGCAGTACTTC.